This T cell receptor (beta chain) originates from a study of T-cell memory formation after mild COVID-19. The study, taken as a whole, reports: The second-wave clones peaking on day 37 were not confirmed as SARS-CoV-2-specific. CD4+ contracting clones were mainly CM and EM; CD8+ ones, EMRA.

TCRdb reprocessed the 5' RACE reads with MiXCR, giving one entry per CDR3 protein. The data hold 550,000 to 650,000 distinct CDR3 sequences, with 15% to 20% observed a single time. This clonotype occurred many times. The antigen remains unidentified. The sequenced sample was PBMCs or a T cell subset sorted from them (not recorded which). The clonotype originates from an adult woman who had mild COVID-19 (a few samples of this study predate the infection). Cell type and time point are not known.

The CDR3 sequence is CASSLRERWDTGELFF. CDR3 nucleotides: TGTGCCAGCAGCCTACGGGAGCGGTGGGACACCGGGGAGCTGTTTTTT. The chain is built from TRBV7-8 and TRBJ2-2; D perhaps matches TRBD2 (6 bases). CDR3 length equals 16 residues. Germline V CDR1 and CDR2: SGHVS, FQNEAQ. Trimming stripped 5 bases from V and 3 bases from J, with 16 bases between. Drawing the rest from reference TRBV7-8 and TRBJ2-2, the complete variable domain is GAGVSQSPRYKVAKRGQDVALRCDPISGHVSLFWYQQALGQGPEFLTYFQNEAQLDKSGLPSDRFFAERPEGSVSTLKIQRTQQEDSAVYLCASSLRERWDTGELFFGEGSRLTVL.